The 2 T cell receptor beta chains presented below share a single source sample, sequenced in a study of blood T cells in healthy people across ages. It was with a sample-barcoded 5' primer and a J-beta primer mix that a second PCR of roughly 6 to 12 cycles was run. From the 5' RACE reads, TCRdb called clonotypes with MiXCR, one entry per CDR3 protein. The table has 1.8 million or so distinct CDR3 sequences, approximately 39% seen once. The sequencing input was blood. The receptors were sampled from a human donor in good health.

V gene TRBV20-1 combines with J gene TRBJ2-1; D may be TRBD1 or TRBD2 (5 bases each). V was trimmed by 4 bases and J by 4 bases, leaving 14 bases between them. The germline gives CDR1 DFQATT, CDR2 SNEGSKA (reference sequence). The CDR3 length is 14 residues. The CDR3 sequence is CSANSGPTYNEQFF. CDR3 DNA: TGCAGTGCTAACTCGGGACCGACATACAATGAGCAGTTCTTC.

The chain carries TRBV2 and TRBJ2-3, with D unresolved. Trimming took 6 bases from V and 6 from J, leaving 16 bases between them. CDR3 size: 14 residues. CDR1 is SNHLY and CDR2 is FYNNEI in the germline V gene. This CDR3 is CASSGPLVWDTQYF. CDR3 nucleotide sequence: TGTGCCAGCAGCGGGCCCTTAGTGTGGGATACGCAGTATTTT. The full variable domain, with the rest looked up from reference TRBV2 and TRBJ2-3, is EPEVTQTPSHQVTQMGQEVILRCVPISNHLYFYWYRQILGQKVEFLVSFYNNEISEKSEIFDDQFSVERPDGSNFTLKIRSTKLEDSAMYFCASSGPLVWDTQYFGPGTRLTVL.